The following is a T cell receptor beta chain sequence with its context. This sample is part of a study of immune cell composition in non-small cell lung cancer. Whole-study context: Histologic subtype was mainly adenocarcinoma or squamous cell carcinoma.

Frozen unsorted single-cell suspensions supplied the genomic DNA. This CDR3 has 14 residues. The germline gives CDR1 GTSNPN, CDR2 SVGIG (reference sequence). V dropped 5 bases and J dropped 4 bases, with 17 bases sitting between them. Produced via immunoSEQ multiplex PCR; TCRdb's table is partial and in-frame only. The data show 700 or so clones, around 67% seen once. Sequencing was performed on lung tumor tissue. The gene calls are TRBV30 and TRBJ1-2; D is perhaps TRBD1 (6 bases). This TCR derives from a human donor with non-small cell lung cancer. In DNA form, the CDR3 reads TGTGCCTGGTCCCTGGGGGGGGGCCCCTATGGCTACACCTTC. It translates to CAWSLGGGPYGYTF.